The 26 T cell receptor beta chains reported below all come from one sample, sequenced in a study of blood T cell repertoires in COVID-19. The protocol was immunoSEQ multiplex PCR, while the TCRdb copy is restricted to in-frame clones and leaves out a portion. The sample shows about 24,000 clones, 87% of them seen only once. The material sequenced was peripheral blood. The receptors derive from a human donor with active COVID-19. The donor label of this sample is uncertain.

The chain carries TRBV19 and TRBJ2-3; 8 bases fit TRBD1. CDR3 size: 14 residues. Germline V gene lookup returns CDR1 LNHDA and CDR2 SQIVND (reference sequence). J lost 6 bases, V lost 2 bases, and 4 bases had no gene match. This CDR3 reads CASSIQGADDTQYF. In DNA form, the CDR3 reads TGTGCCAGTAGTATACAGGGGGCTGACGATACGCAGTATTTT.

The rearrangement links TRBV6-6 to TRBJ2-3, with 8 bases lining up with TRBD2. The CDR3 is made up of 14 amino acids. Germline values: CDR1 MNHNY, CDR2 SVGAGI (reference sequence). Germline trimming cut 4 bases from V and 0 bases from J; bases unmatched to any gene: 0. DNA for the CDR3: TGTGCCAGCAGTTCTAGCGGGAGCACAGATACGCAGTATTTT. Translation gives CASSSSGSTDTQYF.

The V and J genes are TRBV6-5 and TRBJ2-3, with TRBD2 matching 8 bases. The CDR3 runs to 14 residues. In germline, CDR1 is MNHEY, CDR2 SVGAGI. The ends lost 2 bases at V and 3 bases at J; junction bases unmatched: 1. The DNA for the CDR3 is TGTGCCAGCAGTTACGGGACTAGGACAGATACGCAGTATTTT. Translating gives CASSYGTRTDTQYF.

The chain joins TRBV7-8 to TRBJ2-7, with a tentative D call TRBD2 (6 bases). V gave up 5 bases and J gave up 6 bases, with 11 bases separating them. This CDR3 has 12 amino acids. CDR1 and CDR2 (germline): SGHVS, FQNEAQ. The CDR3 loop reads CASSRGGTEQYF. The CDR3 coding sequence is TGTGCCAGCAGCAGAGGCGGGACCGAGCAGTACTTC. The full variable domain, rest sourced from reference TRBV7-8 and TRBJ2-7, is GAGVSQSPRYKVAKRGQDVALRCDPISGHVSLFWYQQALGQGPEFLTYFQNEAQLDKSGLPSDRFFAERPEGSVSTLKIQRTQQEDSAVYLCASSRGGTEQYFGPGTRLTVT.

The gene calls are TRBV9 and TRBJ1-2; TRBD1 is a possible D gene (5 bases). V gave up 4 bases and J gave up 4 bases, with 11 bases separating them. CDR1 and CDR2 (germline): SGDLS, YYNGEE. There are 13 residues in the CDR3. The chain's CDR3 is CASSTRGLYGYTF. CDR3 DNA sequence: TGTGCCAGCAGCACGAGGGGACTCTATGGCTACACCTTC.

V and J are TRBV19 and TRBJ1-3; 7 nucleotides line up with TRBD1. This CDR3 region has 15 residues. Germline CDR1 reads LNHDA; CDR2 reads SQIVND (reference sequence). The V gene end was trimmed by 5 bases and the J gene end by 0 bases; junction bases not matched to a gene: 4. The chain's CDR3 is CASSLGTVSGNTIYF. CDR3 bases: TGTGCCAGTAGTCTCGGGACAGTCTCTGGAAACACCATATATTTT.

This rearrangement joins TRBV7-2 to TRBJ1-1; 8 nucleotides line up with TRBD1. The CDR3 is 15 amino acids. CDR1 and CDR2 from the germline V gene are SGHTA and FQGNSA. V shed 5 bases, J shed 4 bases, and the junction held 9 bases outside the gene matches. The CDR3: CASSLTRQGSTEAFF. The DNA of the CDR3 is TGTGCCAGCAGCCTAACTCGACAGGGGAGCACTGAAGCTTTCTTT.

This clone was counted a few times. CDR3 loop: CASTDGRGYGYTF. As DNA, the CDR3 is TGTGCCAGCACCGACGGCAGGGGATATGGCTACACCTTC. The genes are TRBV6-5 and TRBJ1-2; maybe TRBD1 (6 bases). The CDR3 covers 13 residues. In germline, CDR1 is MNHEY, CDR2 SVGAGI. With 7 bases removed from V and 5 bases from J, the gap between germline ends came to 14 bases.

This sequence joins TRBV4-2 and TRBJ2-2; TRBD2 matches at 14 bases. CDR3 length: 16 amino acids. The trim removed 4 bases at V and 7 bases at J, leaving 5 bases unmatched. Per the germline V gene, CDR1 is LGHNA and CDR2 is YNFKEQ. The CDR3 loop reads CASSPGGLAGGGELFF. The CDR3 DNA sequence: TGTGCCAGCAGCCCCGGTGGACTAGCGGGGGGCGGGGAGCTGTTTTTT.

The chain couples TRBV2 to TRBJ2-1, with TRBD1 matching 9 bases. CDR1 and CDR2 (germline): SNHLY, FYNNEI. The CDR3 runs 14 residues. J gave up 2 bases and V 10 bases, and 6 bases lay outside the gene matches. The CDR3 DNA reads TGTGCCACCCGCGGGACAGGGCCCTACAATGAGCAGTTCTTC. Protein: CATRGTGPYNEQFF.

The V gene is TRBV28, the J gene TRBJ2-7; D uncertain. V lost 1 base and J lost 0, with 7 bases in between. Germline CDR1 and CDR2: MDHEN and SYDVKM. CDR3 length equals 14 residues. The CDR3 coding sequence is TGTGCCAGCAGTTTATTAGCACTCTCCTACGAGCAGTACTTC. Residues: CASSLLALSYEQYF.

By share, this clone counts as medium-sized. The V and J genes are TRBV6-5 and TRBJ2-7; TRBD1 aligns across 8 bases. Germline assignment: CDR1 MNHEY and CDR2 SVGAGI. Unmatched junction bases numbered 8, after V lost 6 bases and J lost 4 bases. The CDR3 sequence is 14 residues long. CDR3 coding DNA: TGTGCCAGCAGAGGACAGGGTCTCGGTTACGAGCAGTACTTC. Its translation is CASRGQGLGYEQYF.

V usage is TRBV11-1 and J usage is TRBJ2-1, with 7 nucleotides matching TRBD1. This CDR3 is 11 amino acids long. Germline CDR1 and CDR2: SGHAT and FQDESV (reference sequence). V trimming: 5 bases; J trimming: 12 bases; junction bases outside the gene matches: 4. The CDR3 spells CASSRRGMQFF. Written as DNA, the CDR3 is TGTGCCAGCAGCCGCAGGGGGATGCAGTTCTTC.

V and J are TRBV4-3 and TRBJ1-1, with 7 bases lining up with TRBD1. Germline V lookup: CDR1 LGHNA, CDR2 YSLEER. This CDR3 has 14 residues. Germline trimming cut 4 bases from V and 0 bases from J; bases unmatched to any gene: 2. The CDR3 DNA reads as TGCGCCAGCAGCCCGAGGGGGCTGAACACTGAAGCTTTCTTT. Amino acids: CASSPRGLNTEAFF.

The J gene is TRBJ2-1, the V gene TRBV7-8; 14 bases are a match to TRBD2. Losses at the gene ends were 5 bases for V and 0 bases for J; bases not matched to a gene: 6. The CDR3 runs 18 residues. Germline V gene lookup returns CDR1 SGHVS and CDR2 FQNEAQ. In DNA, the CDR3 is TGTGCCAGCAGCCCACTAGGGACTAGCGGGAGCTCCTACAATGAGCAGTTCTTC. Translation gives CASSPLGTSGSSYNEQFF.

V gene TRBV28 combines with J gene TRBJ1-1; TRBD1 matches 8 bases. The length of the CDR3 is 15 residues. Per the germline V gene, CDR1 is MDHEN and CDR2 is SYDVKM. J was trimmed by 1 base and V by 5 bases; bases with no gene match: 6. The CDR3 DNA follows: TGTGCCAGCAGTCGTCCCGGGACAGGGAACACTGAAGCTTTCTTT. As protein: CASSRPGTGNTEAFF.

This chain uses TRBV28 with TRBJ2-7, with TRBD1 identical over 7 bases. V lost 4 bases and J lost 3; bases outside the gene matches: 6. CDR1 is MDHEN and CDR2 is SYDVKM in the germline V gene. CDR3 length equals 14 residues. In nucleotides, the CDR3 is TGTGCCAGCAGTTCCGACAGGGACGACTACGAGCAGTACTTC. Amino acids: CASSSDRDDYEQYF. The complete variable domain, with remaining parts taken from reference TRBV28 and TRBJ2-7, reads DVKVTQSSRYLVKRTGEKVFLECVQDMDHENMFWYRQDPGLGLRLIYFSYDVKMKEKGDIPEGYSVSREKKERFSLILESASTNQTSMYLCASSSDRDDYEQYFGPGTRLTVT.

This clone has only one observation. This rearrangement joins TRBV7-2 to TRBJ2-3; TRBD2 is a possible D gene (6 bases). CDR1 and CDR2 from the germline V gene are SGHTA and FQGNSA. V lost 2 bases and J 3 bases, leaving 15 bases between the germline ends. The length of the CDR3 is 16 residues. In DNA form, the CDR3 reads TGTGCCAGCAGCTTATACGCGGGATCTGGTACAGATACGCAGTATTTT. Protein product: CASSLYAGSGTDTQYF.

The rearrangement uses TRBV7-3 and TRBJ1-2, with TRBD1 identical over 8 bases. Germline V gene sequence: CDR1 SGHTA, CDR2 FQGTGA. The CDR3 loop spans 13 amino acids. V was clipped by 5 bases and J by 8 bases; unmatched bases: 7. CDR3 residues: CASSTPGQEGYTF. For the CDR3, the DNA is TGTGCCAGCAGCACCCCGGGACAGGAAGGCTACACCTTC.

Relative to its sample, this clone is medium-sized (0.01 to 0.1%). The V gene is TRBV7-9, the J gene TRBJ1-1; 7 bases match TRBD1. Per the germline V gene, CDR1 is SEHNR and CDR2 is FQNEAQ (reference sequence). With 5 bases clipped from V and 7 bases from J, the junction kept 19 bases outside the gene matches. The CDR3 is 17 amino acids. The DNA of the CDR3 is TGTGCCAGCAGCACCGGCCTGACAGGGTTGAACTGGATTGAAGCTTTCTTT. Amino acid sequence: CASSTGLTGLNWIEAFF.

The chain has TRBV29-1 and TRBJ1-2, with TRBD1 as a possible D gene (5 bases). The ends were cut back, 3 bases at V and 13 bases at J, with 24 bases in the middle. There are 14 residues in the CDR3. The germline V gene encodes CDR1 SQVTM and CDR2 ANQGSEA. The CDR3: CSVEAVGSYPGLTF. The CDR3 DNA sequence: TGCAGCGTTGAGGCGGTGGGCTCATACCCGGGACTCACCTTC.

The rearrangement uses TRBV9 and TRBJ2-7, with D perhaps TRBD2 (5 bases). The germline V gene encodes CDR1 SGDLS and CDR2 YYNGEE. The CDR3 consists of 14 residues. Trimming stripped 0 bases from V and 0 bases from J, with 7 bases between. CDR3 DNA: TGTGCCAGCAGCGTAGGGAGCGGCTCCTACGAGCAGTACTTC. Protein product: CASSVGSGSYEQYF.

V is TRBV4-1 and J is TRBJ1-3; D perhaps matches TRBD1 (5 bases). Per germline, CDR1 MGHRA and CDR2 YSYEKL. The CDR3 covers 17 residues. V gave up 1 base and J gave up 2 bases, with 15 bases separating them. CDR3: CASSQGPQGPTGNTIYF. The CDR3 DNA sequence: TGCGCCAGCAGCCAAGGTCCCCAGGGCCCGACTGGAAACACCATATATTTT.

The genes are TRBV14 and TRBJ1-1; D possibly corresponds to TRBD1 (5 bases). V lost 4 bases to trimming and J lost 2 bases, with 23 bases between them. Germline V gives CDR1 SGHDN, CDR2 FVKESK. The CDR3 has 18 amino acids. The CDR3 is CASSRLGGVENLNTEAFF. CDR3 nucleotides: TGTGCCAGCAGCCGATTGGGGGGGGTGGAAAATTTAAACACTGAAGCTTTCTTT.

This chain links TRBV14 with TRBJ2-3, with a tentative D call TRBD1 (5 bases). CDR1 is SGHDN and CDR2 is FVKESK in the germline V gene. Trimming took off 1 base at V and 4 bases at J, with 15 bases between the two ends. The CDR3 extends over 16 amino acids. The CDR3 DNA is TGTGCCAGCAGCCAAGGGGCAGGGATGGTCGCAGATACGCAGTATTTT. This encodes CASSQGAGMVADTQYF.

The chain combines TRBV10-2 with TRBJ1-5; unclear D gene. The germline V and J ends were trimmed by 2 bases and 6 bases, with 14 bases remaining between them. The CDR3 length is 15 residues. Germline assignment: CDR1 WSHSY and CDR2 SAAADI. The CDR3 DNA is TGCGCCAGCAGTGAGCGTGGTCGGTCCGGTCAGCCCCAGCATTTT. It specifies CASSERGRSGQPQHF.